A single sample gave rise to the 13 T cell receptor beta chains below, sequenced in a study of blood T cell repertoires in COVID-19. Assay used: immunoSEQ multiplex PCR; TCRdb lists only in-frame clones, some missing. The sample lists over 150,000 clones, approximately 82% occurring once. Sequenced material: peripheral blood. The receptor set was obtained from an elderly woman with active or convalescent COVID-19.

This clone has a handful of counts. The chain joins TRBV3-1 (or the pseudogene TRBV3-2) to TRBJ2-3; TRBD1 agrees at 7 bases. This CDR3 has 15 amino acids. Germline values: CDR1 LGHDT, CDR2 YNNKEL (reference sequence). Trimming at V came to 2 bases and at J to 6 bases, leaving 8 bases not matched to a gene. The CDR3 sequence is CASSQMTGSRDTQYF. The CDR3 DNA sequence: TGTGCCAGCAGCCAAATGACAGGGTCGAGGGATACGCAGTATTTT.

The CDR3 bases are TGTGCCAGTTTAGTTTGGGGACAAGGAAACTCACCCCTCCACTTT. Protein product: CASLVWGQGNSPLHF. The genes are TRBV2 and TRBJ1-6; possibly TRBD1 for D (6 bases). CDR3 length equals 15 residues. CDR1 is SNHLY, CDR2 FYNNEI, per germline. Trimming shortened V by 9 bases and J by 10 bases, and 22 bases separated the two germline ends.

The CDR3 sequence: CASSPGATGGSETQYF. As DNA, the CDR3 is TGCGCCAGCAGCCCCGGAGCGACAGGGGGCTCGGAGACCCAGTACTTC. The chain uses TRBV5-1 and TRBJ2-5; 10 bases agree with TRBD1. Germline trimming cut 4 bases from V and 5 bases from J; bases unmatched to any gene: 11. Germline V gene lookup returns CDR1 SGHRS and CDR2 YFSETQ. This CDR3 comprises 16 residues.

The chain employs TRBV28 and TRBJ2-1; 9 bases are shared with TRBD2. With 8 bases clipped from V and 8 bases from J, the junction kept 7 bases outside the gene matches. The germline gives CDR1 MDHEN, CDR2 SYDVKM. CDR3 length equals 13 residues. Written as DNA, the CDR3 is TGTGCCAGCGTTCTAGCGGGACGGGATGAGCAGTTCTTC. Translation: CASVLAGRDEQFF. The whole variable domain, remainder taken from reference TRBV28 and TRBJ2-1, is DVKVTQSSRYLVKRTGEKVFLECVQDMDHENMFWYRQDPGLGLRLIYFSYDVKMKEKGDIPEGYSVSREKKERFSLILESASTNQTSMYLCASVLAGRDEQFFGPGTRLTVL.

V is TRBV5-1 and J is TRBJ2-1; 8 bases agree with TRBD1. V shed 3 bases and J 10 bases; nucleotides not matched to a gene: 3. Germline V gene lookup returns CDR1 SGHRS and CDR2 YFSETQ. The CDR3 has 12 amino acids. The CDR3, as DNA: TGCGCCAGCAGCTCAAGGACAGGGGAGCAGTTCTTC. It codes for CASSSRTGEQFF.

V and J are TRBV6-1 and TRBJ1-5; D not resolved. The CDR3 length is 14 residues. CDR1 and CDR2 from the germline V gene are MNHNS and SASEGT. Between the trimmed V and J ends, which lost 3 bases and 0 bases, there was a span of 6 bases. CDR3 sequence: CASSDMYSNQPQHF. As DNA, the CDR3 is TGTGCCAGCAGTGATATGTATAGCAATCAGCCCCAGCATTTT.

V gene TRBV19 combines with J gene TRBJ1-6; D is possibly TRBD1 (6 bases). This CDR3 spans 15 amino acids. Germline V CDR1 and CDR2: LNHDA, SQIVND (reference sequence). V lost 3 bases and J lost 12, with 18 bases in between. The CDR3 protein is CASSMRQAVGIPLHF. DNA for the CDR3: TGTGCCAGTAGTATGAGACAGGCGGTGGGAATACCCCTCCACTTT.

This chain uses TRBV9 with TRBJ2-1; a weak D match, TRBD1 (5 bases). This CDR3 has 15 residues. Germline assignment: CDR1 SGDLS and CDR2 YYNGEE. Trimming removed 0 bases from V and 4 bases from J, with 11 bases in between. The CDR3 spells CASSVALGQYNEQFF. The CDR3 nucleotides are TGTGCCAGCAGCGTAGCTCTGGGGCAGTACAATGAGCAGTTCTTC.

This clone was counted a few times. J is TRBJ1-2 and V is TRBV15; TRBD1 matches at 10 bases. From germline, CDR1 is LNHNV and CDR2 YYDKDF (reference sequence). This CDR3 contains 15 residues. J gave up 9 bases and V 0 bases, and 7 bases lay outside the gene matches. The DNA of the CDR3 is TGTGCCACCAGCAGAGAGACCGGGACAGGGGAGAGCTACACCTTC. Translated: CATSRETGTGESYTF.

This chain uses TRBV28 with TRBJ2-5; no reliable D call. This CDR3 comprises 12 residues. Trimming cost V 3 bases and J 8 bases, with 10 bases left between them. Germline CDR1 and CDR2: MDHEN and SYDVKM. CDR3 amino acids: CASSLFGRTQYF. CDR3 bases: TGTGCCAGCAGTTTGTTTGGCCGAACCCAGTACTTC.

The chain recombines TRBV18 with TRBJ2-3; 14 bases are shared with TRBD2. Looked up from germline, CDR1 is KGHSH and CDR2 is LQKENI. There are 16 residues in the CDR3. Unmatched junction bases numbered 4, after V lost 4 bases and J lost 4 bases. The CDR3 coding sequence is TGTGCCAGCTCACTCGGGACTAGCGGGAGTCCAGATACGCAGTATTTT. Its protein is CASSLGTSGSPDTQYF.

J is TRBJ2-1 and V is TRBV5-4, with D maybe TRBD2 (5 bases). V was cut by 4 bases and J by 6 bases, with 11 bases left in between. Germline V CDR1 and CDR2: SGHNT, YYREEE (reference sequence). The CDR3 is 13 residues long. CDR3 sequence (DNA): TGTGCCAGCAGCCCCCTTGCGGGCAATGAGCAGTTCTTC. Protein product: CASSPLAGNEQFF.

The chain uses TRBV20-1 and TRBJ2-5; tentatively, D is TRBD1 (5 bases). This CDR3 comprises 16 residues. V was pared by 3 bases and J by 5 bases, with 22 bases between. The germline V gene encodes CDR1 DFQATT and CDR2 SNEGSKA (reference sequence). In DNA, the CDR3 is TGCAGTGCTAGTCCCTTAAAGGGGTCCCAAGGGGAGACCCAGTACTTC. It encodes CSASPLKGSQGETQYF.